The T cell receptor (beta chain) under discussion was sequenced for a study of regulatory T cells in long-lasting Graves disease. Study observations and caveats: Small numbers of samples may have cut accuracy.

Investigators prepared the TCR beta libraries by applying iRepertoire HTBI primers and Arm-PCR of CDR3 regions. TCRdb called the multiplex PCR reads again in MiXCR, with one record for every CDR3 protein. The profile shows a few hundred thousand distinct CDR3 sequences, approximately 18% of them singletons. The germline V gene has CDR1 SGHNT and CDR2 YYREEE (reference sequence). The CDR3 runs 15 residues. The V end was cut by 6 bases, the J end by 2 bases, with 17 bases between. Time point reported: newly diagnosed GD, antithyroid drugs for less than 3 months. The TCR library was made from RNA extracted from PBMCs. This clonotype was seen only a few times. What it binds is not known. This sample was also put to use in a study of T cells in Graves' hyperthyroidism and ophthalmopathy.

The chain recombines TRBV5-4 with TRBJ1-2, with a tentative D call TRBD1 (5 bases). The input for sequencing was peripheral blood mononuclear cells (PBMCs), taken at new diagnosis, from a patient treated with antithyroid drugs. This TCR was sampled from a woman under 40 with Graves disease. The CDR3 spells CASKGLGGLNYGYTF. The CDR3 nucleotides are TGTGCCAGCAAGGGGTTGGGCGGATTAAACTATGGCTACACCTTC.